The clone carrying this T cell receptor (beta chain) was seen at least ten times. What it binds is not known. Germline CDR1 is SGDLS and CDR2 is YYNGEE. The length of the CDR3 is 14 residues. V shed 3 bases and J shed 6 bases, with 12 bases lying between them. This sample is part of a study of CD8+CD57+ T cells in acquired aplastic anemia. Findings of the study overall: Simpson's diversity of CD8+ cells was not significantly different in patients compared with controls.

Patients chosen for sequencing had CD8+CD57+ cells that had expanded, as shown by flow cytometry. TCR beta VDJ and CDR3 profiling used genomic DNA as template. TCRdb reanalysed the reads using MiXCR and keeps one entry per CDR3 protein. Among about 200,000 distinct CDR3 sequences listed, about half were seen once. What was sequenced was sorted CD4+, CD8+, or CD8+CD57+ T cells (not recorded which) from PBMCs. The sequence came from a human donor with aplastic anemia. This chain links TRBV9 with TRBJ1-4, with a tentative D call TRBD1 (5 bases). The CDR3 reads CASSGPGFHEKLFF. The CDR3 DNA reads as TGTGCCAGCAGCGGCCCAGGGTTTCATGAAAAACTGTTTTTT.